This T cell receptor (beta chain) was documented in a study of identical twins. Trimming took off 5 bases at V and 4 bases at J, with 9 bases between the two ends. This CDR3 contains 12 residues. Germline CDR1 DFQATT, CDR2 SNEGSKA (reference sequence). Only a few counts were recorded for this clonotype. TCRdb ran MiXCR on the 5' RACE reads and lists one entry per CDR3 protein. This sample yields around 220,000 distinct CDR3 sequences, of which about an eighth are seen a single time; 7% to 9% belongs to the top ten. Among all donors, each was a healthy Caucasian. This sequence joins TRBV20-1 and TRBJ2-1; TRBD1 is a possible D gene (6 bases). The clonotype was recovered from a young woman in good health. The sample consisted of memory (CD45RO+) T cells sorted from blood. The CDR3 bases are TGCAGTGCTCCCGGACAGTACAATGAGCAGTTCTTC. It codes for CSAPGQYNEQFF.